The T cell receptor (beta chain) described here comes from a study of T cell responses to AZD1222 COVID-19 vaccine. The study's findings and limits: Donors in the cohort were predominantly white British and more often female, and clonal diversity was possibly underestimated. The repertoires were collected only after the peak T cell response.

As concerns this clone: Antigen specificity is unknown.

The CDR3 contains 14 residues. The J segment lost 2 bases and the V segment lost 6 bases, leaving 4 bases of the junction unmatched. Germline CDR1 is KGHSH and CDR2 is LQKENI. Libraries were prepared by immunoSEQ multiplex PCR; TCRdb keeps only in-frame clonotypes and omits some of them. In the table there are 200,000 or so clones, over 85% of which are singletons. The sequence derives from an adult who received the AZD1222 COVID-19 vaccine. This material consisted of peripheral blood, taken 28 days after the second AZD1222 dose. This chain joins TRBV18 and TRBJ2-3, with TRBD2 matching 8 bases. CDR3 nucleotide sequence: TGTGCCAGCTCTCAGCGGGGGTCCACAGATACGCAGTATTTT. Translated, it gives CASSQRGSTDTQYF.